These 11 T cell receptor beta chains were sequenced from one sample in a study of T cell repertoires in aging, cancer and after chemotherapy. The template was genomic DNA from peripheral blood, not RNA. TRB rearrangements spanning V, D and J were amplified using mixed TRB-A/B primers. TCRdb passed the multiplex PCR reads through MiXCR, listing each CDR3 protein once. The sample lists about 7,700 distinct CDR3 sequences, less than 70% seen once, with roughly 4% in the top ten. The specimen was blood. The receptor set was obtained from a human donor with a solid tumor.

This clonotype came up a few times. This rearrangement joins TRBV6-1 to TRBJ1-1; D is uncertain. V was trimmed by 2 bases and J by 5 bases, leaving 9 bases between them. Germline V lookup: CDR1 MNHNS, CDR2 SASEGT. The CDR3 has 13 amino acids. CDR3 sequence: CASSEPARTEAFF. DNA of the CDR3: TGTGCCAGCAGTGAACCCGCTAGGACTGAAGCTTTCTTT.

CDR3 residues: CASSRREGYEQYF. The CDR3 DNA is TGTGCCAGCAGCCGACGGGAGGGCTACGAGCAGTACTTC. The rearrangement links TRBV6-6 to TRBJ2-7; 8 positions match TRBD2. Losses at the gene ends were 6 bases for V and 3 bases for J; bases not matched to a gene: 4. Germline V gene lookup returns CDR1 MNHNY and CDR2 SVGAGI (reference sequence). The CDR3 runs to 13 residues.

The chain is built from TRBV30 and TRBJ1-2, with D unresolved. V lost 4 bases, J lost 4 bases, and 13 bases lay in between. CDR1 is GTSNPN and CDR2 is SVGIG in the germline V gene (reference sequence). CDR3 length: 13 amino acids. The CDR3 here is CAWKPRAAYGYTF. CDR3 nucleotide sequence: TGTGCCTGGAAGCCCCGGGCAGCCTATGGCTACACCTTC.

The chain recombines TRBV11-3 with TRBJ1-1, with D unclear. The V gene lost 5 bases and the J gene lost 0 bases, with 7 bases spanning the gap. The CDR3 spans 13 residues. Germline V lookup: CDR1 SGHNT, CDR2 YENEEA. CDR3 sequence: CASSLTLNTEAFF. The CDR3 DNA reads TGTGCCAGCAGCCTTACACTGAACACTGAAGCTTTCTTT.

The rearrangement links TRBV6-2 or TRBV6-3 to TRBJ2-7, with 9 nucleotides matching TRBD2. The CDR3 length is 15 residues. Germline assignment: CDR1 MNHEY and CDR2 SVGEGT. Trimming took 6 bases from V and 1 from J; bases not matched to a gene: 7. Here the CDR3 reads CASRGIAGVSYEQYF. CDR3 DNA sequence: TGTGCCAGCAGGGGGATAGCGGGAGTGTCCTACGAGCAGTACTTC.

The chain recombines TRBV6-5 with TRBJ2-6; D gene uncertain. Between the trimmed V and J ends, which lost 11 bases and 0 bases, there was a span of 8 bases. CDR3 length: 13 amino acids. Per germline, CDR1 MNHEY and CDR2 SVGAGI. CDR3 nucleotides: TGTGCCGTTAAGATCTCTGGGGCCAACGTCCTGACTTTC. Protein: CAVKISGANVLTF.

The genes are TRBV19 and TRBJ2-3; D unresolved. This CDR3 has 13 amino acids. V was cut by 5 bases and J by 0 bases, with 6 bases left in between. Germline CDR1 reads LNHDA; CDR2 reads SQIVND (reference sequence). The DNA for the CDR3 is TGTGCCAGTAGTTTTAAGAGCACAGATACGCAGTATTTT. Protein product: CASSFKSTDTQYF.

This sequence joins TRBV7-2 and TRBJ2-1; 10 nucleotides line up with TRBD2. Germline V lookup: CDR1 SGHTA, CDR2 FQGNSA. Trimming cost V 0 bases and J 6 bases; bases outside gene matches: 8. The CDR3 is made up of 17 amino acids. In nucleotides, the CDR3 is TGTGCCAGCAGCTTAGCACCTCAAAGCGGGAGGGCCAATGAGCAGTTCTTC. Its translation is CASSLAPQSGRANEQFF. The whole variable domain, remainder taken from reference TRBV7-2 and TRBJ2-1, is GAGVSQSPSNKVTEKGKDVELRCDPISGHTALYWYRQSLGQGLEFLIYFQGNSAPDKSGLPSDRFSAERTGGSVSTLTIQRTQQEDSAVYLCASSLAPQSGRANEQFFGPGTRLTVL.

The chain has TRBV10-3 and TRBJ2-7, with a weak D call TRBD2 (5 bases). The germline gives CDR1 ENHRY, CDR2 SYGVKD. Trimming pared 3 bases from V and 6 bases from J, leaving 18 bases between. This CDR3 is built from 15 residues. The CDR3 bases are TGTGCCATCAGTGAAGGGAGTGAGGGCTTGCGCGAGCAGTACTTC. It yields the protein CAISEGSEGLREQYF.

The V gene is TRBV27, the J gene TRBJ2-1; either TRBD1 or TRBD2 may supply D (5 bases each). The V gene's germline CDR1 is MNHEY and CDR2 SMNVEV (reference sequence). This CDR3 has 14 residues. Trimming removed 2 bases from V and 1 base from J, with 6 bases in between. The CDR3 DNA is TGTGCCAGCAGTTTAGGGGGATCCTACAATGAGCAGTTCTTC. It is translated as CASSLGGSYNEQFF.

CDR3 protein: CASSFAGQGEGRLFAEQYF. The CDR3 DNA sequence: TGTGCCAGCAGTTTTGCCGGACAGGGGGAAGGTAGGCTGTTCGCCGAGCAGTACTTC. The chain combines TRBV28 with TRBJ2-7; 10 bases map to TRBD1. The CDR3 loop spans 19 amino acids. Germline CDR1 reads MDHEN; CDR2 reads SYDVKM. The V segment lost 3 bases and the J segment 6 bases; nucleotides outside the gene matches: 20.